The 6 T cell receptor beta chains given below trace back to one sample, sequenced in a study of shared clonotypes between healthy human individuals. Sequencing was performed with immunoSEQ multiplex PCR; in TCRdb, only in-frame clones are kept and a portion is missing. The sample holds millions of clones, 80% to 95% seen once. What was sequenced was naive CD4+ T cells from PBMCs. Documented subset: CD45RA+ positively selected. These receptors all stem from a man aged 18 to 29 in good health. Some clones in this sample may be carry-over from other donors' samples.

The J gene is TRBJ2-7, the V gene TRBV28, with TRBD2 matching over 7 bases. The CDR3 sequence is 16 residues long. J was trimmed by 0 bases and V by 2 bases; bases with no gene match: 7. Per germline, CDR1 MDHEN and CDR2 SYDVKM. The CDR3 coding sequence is TGTGCCAGCAGTTTAACTGGGGGGGACGGCTCCTACGAGCAGTACTTC. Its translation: CASSLTGGDGSYEQYF. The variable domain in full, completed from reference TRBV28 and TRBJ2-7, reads DVKVTQSSRYLVKRTGEKVFLECVQDMDHENMFWYRQDPGLGLRLIYFSYDVKMKEKGDIPEGYSVSREKKERFSLILESASTNQTSMYLCASSLTGGDGSYEQYFGPGTRLTVT.

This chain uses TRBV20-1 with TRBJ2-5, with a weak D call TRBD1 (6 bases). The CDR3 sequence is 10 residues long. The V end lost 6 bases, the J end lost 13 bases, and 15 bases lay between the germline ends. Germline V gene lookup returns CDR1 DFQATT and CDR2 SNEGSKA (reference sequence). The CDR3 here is CSAIGTNPYF. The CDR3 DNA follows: TGCAGTGCGATCGGGACAAATCCGTACTTC.

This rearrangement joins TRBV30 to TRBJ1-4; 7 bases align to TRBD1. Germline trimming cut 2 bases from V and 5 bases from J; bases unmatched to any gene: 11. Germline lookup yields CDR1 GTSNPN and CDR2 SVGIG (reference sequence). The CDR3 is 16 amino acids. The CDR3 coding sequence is TGTGCCTGGAGTCGTCAGGGGGGCATAACGAATGAAAAACTGTTTTTT. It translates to CAWSRQGGITNEKLFF.

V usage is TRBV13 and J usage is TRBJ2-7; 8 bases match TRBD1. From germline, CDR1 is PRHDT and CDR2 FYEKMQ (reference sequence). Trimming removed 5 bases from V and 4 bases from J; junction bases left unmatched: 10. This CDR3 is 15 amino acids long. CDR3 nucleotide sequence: TGTGCCAGCAGCGTCCGGGACACAGGGGGATACGAGCAGTACTTC. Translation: CASSVRDTGGYEQYF. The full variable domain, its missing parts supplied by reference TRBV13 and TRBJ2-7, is AAGVIQSPRHLIKEKRETATLKCYPIPRHDTVYWYQQGPGQDPQFLISFYEKMQSDKGSIPDRFSAQQFSDYHSELNMSSLELGDSALYFCASSVRDTGGYEQYFGPGTRLTVT.

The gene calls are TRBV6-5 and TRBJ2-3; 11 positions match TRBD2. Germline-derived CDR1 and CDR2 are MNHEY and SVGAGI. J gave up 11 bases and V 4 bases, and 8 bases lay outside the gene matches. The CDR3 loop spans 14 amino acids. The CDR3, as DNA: TGTGCCAGCAGTTCCCAACTAGCGGGAGAGGTGCAGTATTTT. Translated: CASSSQLAGEVQYF.

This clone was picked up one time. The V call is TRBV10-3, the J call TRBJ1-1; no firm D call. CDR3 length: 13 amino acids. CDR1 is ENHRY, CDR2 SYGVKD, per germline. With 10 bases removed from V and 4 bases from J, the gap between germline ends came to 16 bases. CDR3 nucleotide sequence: TGTGCCACCGATACACAGAGCGGCACTGAAGCTTTCTTT. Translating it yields CATDTQSGTEAFF.